These T cell receptor beta chains were read from a single sample in a study of blood T cells in healthy people across ages. Each CDR3 protein is one row after TCRdb ran MiXCR on the 5' RACE reads. The profile shows 800,000 or so distinct CDR3 sequences, roughly 25% of them singletons. Separately, the same data were catalogued under a study of T cells of mothers and their children.

Sequences were obtained from blood. All receptors come from a boy aged 5-17 years in good health. The CDR3 runs from the conserved cysteine through the conserved F or W. D genes are given only for firm matches. The size of a clone is reported for some rows only, either as once, few or many, or as a class for expanded clones.

clone size: .
J gene: TRBJ2-5
D gene: TRBD2
V gene: TRBV20-1
CDR3 protein: CSAQPGLAGVETQYF
CDR3 DNA: TGCAGTGCTCAACCGGGACTAGCGGGAGTGGAGACCCAGTACTTC

clone size: few
J gene: TRBJ2-1
D gene: TRBD1
V gene: TRBV2
CDR3 protein: CASSIDRGQQFF
CDR3 DNA: TGTGCCAGCAGCATAGACAGGGGGCAGCAGTTCTTC

clone size: .
J gene: TRBJ2-1
D gene: TRBD2
V gene: TRBV4-3
CDR3 protein: CASSQVLAGAYNEQFF
CDR3 DNA: TGCGCCAGCAGCCAGGTACTAGCGGGAGCCTACAATGAGCAGTTCTTC

clone size: few
J gene: TRBJ2-5
D gene: TRBD1
V gene: TRBV20-1
CDR3 protein: CSADRQGGTRSGPRETQYF
CDR3 DNA: TGCAGTGCAGATCGACAGGGGGGAACTAGGAGCGGTCCACGAGAGACCCAGTACTTC

clone size: few
J gene: TRBJ1-3
D gene: TRBD1
V gene: TRBV3-1
CDR3 protein: CASSQQGAGNTIYF
CDR3 DNA: TGTGCCAGCAGCCAACAGGGGGCTGGAAACACCATATATTTT

clone size: few
J gene: TRBJ2-7
D gene: TRBD2
V gene: TRBV18
CDR3 protein: CASSPLGGLADKYEQYF
CDR3 DNA: TGTGCCAGCTCACCACTGGGCGGACTAGCGGATAAATACGAGCAGTACTTC

clone size: .
J gene: TRBJ1-6
D gene: .
V gene: TRBV13
CDR3 protein: CASSEQGSSYNSPLHF
CDR3 DNA: TGTGCCAGCAGCGAACAGGGAAGCTCCTATAATTCACCCCTCCACTTT

clone size: .
J gene: TRBJ2-2
D gene: .
V gene: TRBV6-4
CDR3 protein: CASSDSPTGELFF
CDR3 DNA: TGTGCCAGCAGTGACAGTCCCACCGGGGAGCTGTTTTTT

clone size: few
J gene: TRBJ2-2
D gene: .
V gene: TRBV7-3
CDR3 protein: CASSPEVGSTGELFF
CDR3 DNA: TGTGCCAGCAGCCCGGAGGTCGGAAGCACCGGGGAGCTGTTTTTT

clone size: few
J gene: TRBJ2-5
D gene: TRBD2
V gene: TRBV4-3
CDR3 protein: CASSQVAGGGETQYF
CDR3 DNA: TGCGCCAGCAGCCAAGTTGCGGGCGGGGGGGAGACCCAGTACTTC

clone size: once
J gene: TRBJ1-1
D gene: TRBD1
V gene: TRBV5-1
CDR3 protein: CASRGQPNTWITFF
CDR3 DNA: TGCGCCAGCAGGGGACAGCCGAACACTTGGATAACTTTCTTT

clone size: .
J gene: TRBJ2-5
D gene: .
V gene: TRBV4-3
CDR3 protein: CASSITRETETQYF
CDR3 DNA: TGCGCCAGCAGCATCACGAGGGAAACGGAGACCCAGTACTTC

clone size: once
J gene: TRBJ1-2
D gene: .
V gene: TRBV7-9
CDR3 protein: CASSLEQVFYTF
CDR3 DNA: TGTGCCAGCAGCTTAGAACAAGTTTTCTACACCTTC

clone size: few
J gene: TRBJ2-7
D gene: .
V gene: TRBV28
CDR3 protein: CASSLSLGGTGNSYEQYF
CDR3 DNA: TGTGCCAGCAGTTTATCGTTGGGGGGGACAGGAAACTCCTACGAGCAGTACTTC

clone size: .
J gene: TRBJ1-2
D gene: .
V gene: TRBV7-2
CDR3 protein: CASSFGTTGYTF
CDR3 DNA: TGTGCCAGCAGCTTCGGGACAACTGGCTACACCTTC

clone size: .
J gene: TRBJ1-1
D gene: .
V gene: TRBV7-9
CDR3 protein: CASSLEGPNTEAFF
CDR3 DNA: TGTGCCAGCAGCTTAGAGGGACCCAACACTGAAGCTTTCTTT

clone size: .
J gene: TRBJ1-4
D gene: .
V gene: TRBV5-5
CDR3 protein: CASSGMGRGNEKLFF
CDR3 DNA: TGTGCCAGCAGCGGGATGGGTCGGGGTAATGAAAAACTGTTTTTT

clone size: .
J gene: TRBJ2-3
D gene: .
V gene: TRBV20-1
CDR3 protein: CSATRGGSTDTQYF
CDR3 DNA: TGCAGTGCTACCCGGGGCGGAAGCACAGATACGCAGTATTTT

clone size: .
J gene: TRBJ2-7
D gene: TRBD2
V gene: TRBV27
CDR3 protein: CASSPGLAGFSYEQYF
CDR3 DNA: TGTGCCAGCAGCCCTGGACTAGCGGGTTTCTCCTACGAGCAGTACTTC

clone size: .
J gene: TRBJ1-2
D gene: TRBD1
V gene: TRBV29-1
CDR3 protein: CSVEEDRINYGYTF
CDR3 DNA: TGCAGCGTTGAGGAGGACAGGATTAACTATGGCTACACCTTC

clone size: few
J gene: TRBJ2-5
D gene: TRBD1
V gene: TRBV20-1
CDR3 protein: CSARDPRDRVLVEETQYF
CDR3 DNA: TGCAGTGCTAGAGACCCCCGGGACAGGGTTCTGGTTGAAGAGACCCAGTACTTC

clone size: .
J gene: TRBJ1-2
D gene: .
V gene: TRBV18
CDR3 protein: CASSPVGTSNYGYTF
CDR3 DNA: TGTGCCAGCTCACCAGTTGGCACCTCAAACTATGGCTACACCTTC

clone size: .
J gene: TRBJ1-5
D gene: .
V gene: TRBV28
CDR3 protein: CASTRGLMDQPQHF
CDR3 DNA: TGTGCCAGCACGCGGGGGTTGATGGATCAGCCCCAGCACTTT

clone size: few
J gene: TRBJ2-5
D gene: .
V gene: TRBV28
CDR3 protein: CASSPPREIQETQYF
CDR3 DNA: TGTGCCAGCAGTCCGCCCAGGGAAATACAAGAGACCCAGTACTTC

clone size: .
J gene: TRBJ2-4
D gene: .
V gene: TRBV12-3/TRBV12-4
CDR3 protein: CASSLGRPGDIQYF
CDR3 DNA: TGTGCCAGCAGTTTGGGTAGGCCAGGGGACATTCAGTACTTC

clone size: .
J gene: TRBJ2-3
D gene: TRBD1
V gene: TRBV7-9
CDR3 protein: CASSSWTGAFTDTQYF
CDR3 DNA: TGTGCCAGCAGCTCCTGGACAGGGGCCTTCACAGATACGCAGTATTTT

clone size: few
J gene: TRBJ2-5
D gene: TRBD1
V gene: TRBV29-1
CDR3 protein: CSVELWDRLGAQYF
CDR3 DNA: TGCAGCGTTGAACTCTGGGACAGGCTGGGTGCCCAGTACTTC

clone size: .
J gene: TRBJ2-4
D gene: TRBD1
V gene: TRBV5-1
CDR3 protein: CASSPLSGTALLAKNIQYF
CDR3 DNA: TGCGCCAGCAGCCCACTCAGTGGGACAGCGCTACTAGCCAAAAACATTCAGTACTTC

clone size: few
J gene: TRBJ2-7
D gene: .
V gene: TRBV20-1
CDR3 protein: CSARALGEQYF
CDR3 DNA: TGCAGTGCTAGAGCCCTGGGCGAGCAGTACTTC

clone size: .
J gene: TRBJ2-6
D gene: .
V gene: TRBV27
CDR3 protein: CASSLSWRTSGANVLTF
CDR3 DNA: TGTGCCAGCAGTTTATCGTGGCGAACCTCTGGGGCCAACGTCCTGACTTTC

clone size: few
J gene: TRBJ1-4
D gene: .
V gene: TRBV20-1
CDR3 protein: CSARASGQGGEKLFF
CDR3 DNA: TGCAGTGCTAGAGCCTCAGGGCAGGGCGGTGAGAAACTGTTTTTT

clone size: .
J gene: TRBJ1-2
D gene: .
V gene: TRBV12-3/TRBV12-4
CDR3 protein: CASSQGTRYTF
CDR3 DNA: TGTGCCAGCAGCCAGGGGACGCGCTACACCTTC

clone size: few
J gene: TRBJ2-5
D gene: .
V gene: TRBV7-2
CDR3 protein: CASSLEVWRTQYF
CDR3 DNA: TGTGCCAGCAGCTTAGAAGTATGGCGAACCCAGTACTTC

clone size: .
J gene: TRBJ2-7
D gene: TRBD1
V gene: TRBV4-3
CDR3 protein: CASSQDLGTGATDEQYF
CDR3 DNA: TGCGCCAGCAGCCAAGACCTCGGGACAGGGGCCACCGACGAGCAGTACTTC

clone size: .
J gene: TRBJ1-2
D gene: .
V gene: TRBV4-2
CDR3 protein: CASSQDESKGAIGYGYAF
CDR3 DNA: TGTGCCAGCAGCCAAGACGAGTCGAAAGGGGCTATTGGCTATGGCTACGCCTTC

clone size: .
J gene: TRBJ1-2
D gene: TRBD1
V gene: TRBV7-2
CDR3 protein: CASRSTGGSGGYTF
CDR3 DNA: TGTGCCAGCAGGTCCACAGGGGGCTCGGGCGGCTACACCTTC

clone size: few
J gene: TRBJ1-4
D gene: .
V gene: TRBV5-5
CDR3 protein: CASSFGTENEKLFF
CDR3 DNA: TGTGCCAGCAGCTTCGGGACGGAGAATGAAAAACTGTTTTTT

clone size: few
J gene: TRBJ2-3
D gene: TRBD2
V gene: TRBV24-1
CDR3 protein: CATSGQTSGGADTQYF
CDR3 DNA: TGTGCCACCAGTGGTCAAACTAGCGGGGGGGCAGATACGCAGTATTTT

clone size: .
J gene: TRBJ2-1
D gene: TRBD2
V gene: TRBV28
CDR3 protein: CASSFSSGGTYNEQFF
CDR3 DNA: TGTGCCAGCAGTTTTTCTAGCGGGGGGACCTACAATGAGCAGTTCTTC

clone size: .
J gene: TRBJ1-1
D gene: TRBD1
V gene: TRBV19
CDR3 protein: CASGGTDRPEAFF
CDR3 DNA: TGTGCCAGCGGGGGGACAGATCGGCCCGAAGCTTTCTTT

clone size: few
J gene: TRBJ2-5
D gene: .
V gene: TRBV27
CDR3 protein: CASSFSAGMGTQYF
CDR3 DNA: TGTGCCAGCAGTTTTTCGGCAGGCATGGGGACCCAGTACTTC

clone size: .
J gene: TRBJ1-2
D gene: .
V gene: TRBV2
CDR3 protein: CASTLVGGDGYTF
CDR3 DNA: TGTGCCAGCACTTTGGTGGGGGGCGACGGCTACACCTTC

clone size: .
J gene: TRBJ2-5
D gene: .
V gene: TRBV7-3
CDR3 protein: CASSFWRGETQYF
CDR3 DNA: TGTGCCAGCAGCTTTTGGAGGGGAGAGACCCAGTACTTC

clone size: .
J gene: TRBJ1-1
D gene: .
V gene: TRBV12-3/TRBV12-4
CDR3 protein: CASSLAEPNTEAFF
CDR3 DNA: TGTGCCAGCAGTTTAGCAGAGCCGAACACTGAAGCTTTCTTT

clone size: .
J gene: TRBJ2-5
D gene: .
V gene: TRBV27
CDR3 protein: CASSLSIGEAGTQYF
CDR3 DNA: TGTGCCAGCAGTTTATCGATCGGGGAGGCGGGCACCCAGTACTTC

clone size: .
J gene: TRBJ2-6
D gene: .
V gene: TRBV7-8
CDR3 protein: CASSHPTDRGGANVLTF
CDR3 DNA: TGTGCCAGCAGCCATCCGACTGATCGGGGAGGGGCCAACGTCCTGACTTTC

clone size: few
J gene: TRBJ1-2
D gene: .
V gene: TRBV27
CDR3 protein: CASSSGRTYGYTF
CDR3 DNA: TGTGCCAGCAGTTCGGGACGGACTTACGGCTACACCTTC